This T cell receptor beta chain appears in the sequencing data of a study of CD8 T cells in Susac syndrome. Random hexamers were used to reverse transcribe the RNA input (0.5 to 1 ug). TCRdb re-analysed the immunoSEQ multiplex PCR reads in MiXCR, keeping a single row per CDR3 protein. The sample lists some 100,000 distinct CDR3 sequences; 85% to 95% were seen once. There are 15 residues in the CDR3. V was clipped by 6 bases and J by 0 bases; unmatched bases: 5. Germline loops: CDR1 MNHEY, CDR2 SVGAGI. Healthy donors constituted the control group, matched for age and sex. This TCR was sampled from a human donor in good health. Sequenced material: CD8+ T cells from PBMCs. The J gene is TRBJ2-7, the V gene TRBV6-5, with TRBD1 matching 10 bases. In nucleotides, the CDR3 is TGTGCCAGCAGCCAGGACAGGGGGAGCTCCTACGAGCAGTACTTC. Translation: CASSQDRGSSYEQYF.